This entry concerns a single TCR beta chain. Its antigen remains unknown. This specimen comes from a study of cytomegalovirus exposure and HLA in healthy donors. Regarding the study as a whole: Testing in vitro showed a few CMV-associated chains specific for CMV antigens.

Measured with immunoSEQ multiplex PCR; TCRdb has only the in-frame clones, and not every one. The repertoire holds over 100,000 clones, with more than 70% as singletons. V lost 3 bases and J lost 7; bases outside the gene matches: 4. The CDR3 is 14 residues long. Germline loops: CDR1 SEHNR, CDR2 FQNEAQ (reference sequence). The V gene is TRBV7-9, the J gene TRBJ1-2; 11 bases are a match to TRBD1. Source material: PBMCs. The receptor was derived from a woman younger than 30 in good health and CMV-seronegative. CDR3 in amino acids: CASSLRTGGFGYTF. CDR3 nucleotide sequence: TGTGCCAGCAGCTTGAGGACAGGGGGCTTTGGCTACACCTTC.